This T cell receptor (beta chain) was sequenced during a study of T cells expressing NK-cell markers. Study as a whole: Source material for TCR beta repertoires consisted of sorted CD3+CD56+NKG2C+, CD3+CD56+NKG2C- and CD3+CD56-NKG2C+ T cells. Most of the eight sequenced donors were classified as HCMV-seropositive, and one was classified as seronegative. Study findings and constraints: There were a handful of donors in whom these clonotypes also led the CD3+CD56-NKG2C+ fraction.

The authors made TCR beta cDNA libraries by 5'RACE template switching. This switching added a universal primer site and UMIs. No DNA is given; TCRdb re-called the 5' RACE reads and lists each CDR3 protein once. The sample holds 200,000 to 300,000 distinct CDR3 sequences. This CDR3 region has 15 residues. As concerns this clonotype: Its antigen is currently unknown.

The TCR was taken from a man younger than 30 in good health. The rearrangement joins TRBV12-3 or TRBV12-4 to TRBJ2-1; TCRdb names TRBD1, which stays unverified in the absence of DNA. What was sequenced was blood T cells: a sorted CD56 or NKG2C T cell subset, CD4+ or CD8+ T cells, or bulk PBMC T cells (not recorded which). The chain's CDR3 is CASSSTLQGRNEQFF.